These 10 T cell receptor beta chains were sequenced from one sample in a study of PD-L1 blockade in urothelial cancer (dated by TCRdb to about 2017). Libraries were constructed by the immunoSEQ multiplex PCR assay. Here the immuneACCESS table is served through TCRdb, limited to in-frame sequences with V and J called. Missing clones are a known gap in these copies; in checked studies unresolved V genes cover under half, and the rest lacks a known reason. The sample table records about 72,000 clones; 70% to 90% of these occur just once. The top ten constitute just under 15% of the sample. The time point label on this specimen signifies: pretreatment peripheral blood. Sequenced here: PBMCs, sampled around atezolizumab (anti-PD-L1) treatment. The receptors originated from a man aged 60 to 75 with urothelial cancer.

The chain joins TRBV28 to TRBJ2-1, with 8 bases fitting TRBD1. Germline V lookup: CDR1 MDHEN, CDR2 SYDVKM. The V and J ends lost 6 bases and 6 bases, in that order; junction bases with no gene match: 10. The CDR3 runs to 15 residues. In nucleotides, the CDR3 is TGTGCCAGCAGGGAAGGACAGGGCGGCAGCAATGAGCAGTTCTTC. Encoded protein: CASREGQGGSNEQFF.

This clone came up once. The chain couples TRBV6-6 to TRBJ2-7; weak D call: TRBD2 (5 bases). Germline V lookup: CDR1 MNHNY, CDR2 SVGAGI (reference sequence). The V gene lost 2 bases and the J gene lost 3 bases, with 11 bases spanning the gap. This CDR3 comprises 14 residues. CDR3 residues: CASSYPGILYEQYF. CDR3 nucleotides: TGTGCCAGCAGTTACCCCGGGATTCTCTACGAGCAGTACTTC.

The rearrangement uses TRBV19 and TRBJ1-4; D may be TRBD1 (5 bases). Germline lookup yields CDR1 LNHDA and CDR2 SQIVND (reference sequence). The CDR3 runs to 15 residues. Trimming left V 1 base short and J 0 bases short, with 6 bases between. The CDR3 sequence is CASSIAGSTNEKLFF. In nucleotides, the CDR3 is TGTGCCAGTAGTATAGCAGGGTCAACTAATGAAAAACTGTTTTTT.

The CDR3 nucleotides are TGTGCCTGGGCCTTCGGAGCGGGTCTCGAAAAACTGTTTTTT. Protein product: CAWAFGAGLEKLFF. The V and J genes are TRBV30 and TRBJ1-4; no clear D gene. V was clipped by 5 bases and J by 8 bases, with 18 bases between them. Germline V gene sequence: CDR1 GTSNPN, CDR2 SVGIG (reference sequence). This CDR3 has 14 residues.

This chain uses TRBV11-2 with TRBJ2-5; the D gene is possibly TRBD2 (7 bases). Germline V CDR1 and CDR2: SGHAT, FQNNGV. Deletions cut 1 base from V and 4 bases from J, with 19 bases between. The CDR3 has 17 residues. The CDR3: CASSLAGGGGAGETQYF. The CDR3 DNA reads TGTGCCAGCAGCTTAGCGGGGGGCGGAGGGGCGGGAGAGACCCAGTACTTC.

This clone appeared a few times. The J gene is TRBJ2-3, the V gene TRBV4-2; a weak D match, TRBD1 (6 bases). V was pared by 1 base and J by 0 bases, with 14 bases between. Germline V gene sequence: CDR1 LGHNA, CDR2 YNFKEQ. This CDR3 is built from 17 residues. The CDR3 sequence: CASSQASQGQSTDTQYF. DNA for the CDR3: TGTGCCAGCAGCCAAGCTTCTCAGGGACAAAGCACAGATACGCAGTATTTT.

V is TRBV5-6 and J is TRBJ2-1, with D possibly matching TRBD1 (6 bases). This CDR3 is 15 amino acids long. V was cut by 4 bases and J by 5 bases, with 16 bases left in between. In germline, CDR1 is SGHDT, CDR2 YYEEEE. CDR3 sequence reads: CASSIRGYVDNEQFF. The DNA for the CDR3 is TGTGCCAGCAGCATCAGGGGTTACGTCGACAATGAGCAGTTCTTC. Full variable domain (remainder filled in from reference TRBV5-6 and TRBJ2-1): DAGVTQSPTHLIKTRGQQVTLRCSPKSGHDTVSWYQQALGQGPQFIFQYYEEEERQRGNFPDRFSGHQFPNYSSELNVNALLLGDSALYLCASSIRGYVDNEQFFGPGTRLTVL.

The gene calls are TRBV7-2 and TRBJ2-1, with TRBD2 matching 10 bases. V was pared by 5 bases and J by 9 bases, with 10 bases of the junction left unmatched. The CDR3 is 15 residues long. The germline V gene has CDR1 SGHTA and CDR2 FQGNSA. In nucleotides, the CDR3 is TGTGCCAGCAGCCCACAACCCAGCGGGGGGGGTGAGCAGTTCTTC. Its protein is CASSPQPSGGGEQFF.

This chain connects TRBV9 to TRBJ2-1; 9 positions agree with TRBD2. Trimming cost V 0 bases and J 10 bases; bases outside gene matches: 8. Germline V CDR1 and CDR2: SGDLS, YYNGEE. This CDR3 comprises 15 residues. The CDR3 here is CASSVEAGGSREQFF. Here the CDR3 DNA reads TGTGCCAGCAGCGTAGAAGCGGGGGGCTCGAGGGAGCAGTTCTTC. The entire variable domain, with the rest obtained from reference TRBV9 and TRBJ2-1, is as follows: DSGVTQTPKHLITATGQRVTLRCSPRSGDLSVYWYQQSLDQGLQFLIQYYNGEERAKGNILERFSAQQFPDLHSELNLSSLELGDSALYFCASSVEAGGSREQFFGPGTRLTVL.

In its sample, this clone was seen a few times. The chain's CDR3 is CAWSPIGVDRDTEAFF. The CDR3 DNA is TGTGCCTGGAGCCCTATTGGGGTAGACAGGGACACTGAAGCTTTCTTT. The rearrangement links TRBV30 to TRBJ1-1; 7 bases align to TRBD1. The CDR3 spans 16 residues. V lost 3 bases, J lost 3 bases, and 13 bases stayed unmatched. Germline CDR1 and CDR2: GTSNPN and SVGIG (reference sequence).